Shown below are 24 T cell receptor beta chains from a single sample sequenced in a study of blood T cell repertoires in COVID-19. TCRdb's table, derived via immunoSEQ multiplex PCR, lists solely in-frame clones and lacks some. The sample lists about 82,000 clones, approximately 86% occurring once. The sample was peripheral blood. These TCRs come from a man older than 75 with active or convalescent COVID-19.

V is TRBV18 and J is TRBJ1-4; unclear D gene. The germline CDR1 and CDR2 sequences are KGHSH and LQKENI. Trimming removed 0 bases at V and 3 bases at J, with 5 bases between. CDR3 size: 14 residues. The CDR3 region has the DNA TGTGCCAGCTCACCACCGAGGGCTAATGAAAAACTGTTTTTT. This gives the protein CASSPPRANEKLFF. Based on the CDR3 plus reference TRBV18 and TRBJ1-4, the full variable domain is NAGVMQNPRHLVRRRGQEARLRCSPMKGHSHVYWYRQLPEEGLKFMVYLQKENIIDESGMPKERFSAEFPKEGPSILRIQQVVRGDSAAYFCASSPPRANEKLFFGSGTQLSVL.

V usage is TRBV4-2 and J usage is TRBJ2-5; D is possibly TRBD2 (7 bases). Germline CDR1 and CDR2: LGHNA and YNFKEQ. The CDR3 totals 16 residues. Trimming removed 0 bases at V and 2 bases at J, with 13 bases between. In nucleotides, the CDR3 is TGTGCCAGCAGCCAAGAATGGAGGGGGGGGCAAGAGACCCAGTACTTC. Its protein product is CASSQEWRGGQETQYF.

The V call is TRBV24-1, the J call TRBJ1-2; D is ambiguous. Germline CDR1 reads KGHDR; CDR2 reads SFDVKD. Trimming took off 3 bases at V and 0 bases at J, with 7 bases between the two ends. This CDR3 comprises 14 residues. The CDR3 protein is CATSDPSANYGYTF. CDR3 nucleotides: TGTGCCACCAGTGATCCGTCAGCTAACTATGGCTACACCTTC.

The chain recombines TRBV4-2 with TRBJ1-3; D may be TRBD1 (5 bases). V was pared by 2 bases and J by 2 bases, with 16 bases between. In germline, CDR1 is LGHNA, CDR2 YNFKEQ. CDR3 length: 17 residues. CDR3 region: CASSQPDREGTGNTIYF. The DNA for the CDR3 is TGTGCCAGCAGCCAACCCGACAGAGAAGGGACTGGAAACACCATATATTTT.

The chain uses TRBV11-2 and TRBJ2-2; a possible D gene is TRBD2 (5 bases). The germline CDR1 and CDR2 sequences are SGHAT and FQNNGV. This CDR3 contains 17 residues. V was shortened by 7 bases and J by 0 bases, with 18 bases between the two germline ends. In DNA, the CDR3 is TGTGCCAGCACCACTGGAACCTGGGAGACGAACACCGGGGAGCTGTTTTTT. This translates into CASTTGTWETNTGELFF. The full variable domain, its missing parts supplied by reference TRBV11-2 and TRBJ2-2, is EAGVAQSPRYKIIEKRQSVAFWCNPISGHATLYWYQQILGQGPKLLIQFQNNGVVDDSQLPKDRFSAERLKGVDSTLKIQPAKLEDSAVYLCASTTGTWETNTGELFFGEGSRLTVL.

V gene TRBV12-3 or TRBV12-4 combines with J gene TRBJ1-5, with D uncertain. V lost 6 bases to trimming and J lost 2 bases, with 8 bases between them. The CDR3 contains 13 residues. The CDR3 nucleotides read TGTGCCAGCAGCCCACTCGGCAATCAGCCCCAGCATTTT. Protein product: CASSPLGNQPQHF.

The chain has TRBV5-1 and TRBJ1-1; the D is unclear. Trimming left V 4 bases short and J 1 base short, with 14 bases between. The CDR3 length is 15 residues. CDR1 SGHRS and CDR2 YFSETQ come from the germline V gene. The CDR3 loop reads CASSIGPSGNTEAFF. The CDR3 DNA follows: TGCGCCAGCAGCATAGGTCCCTCGGGGAACACTGAAGCTTTCTTT.

The chain is built from TRBV27 and TRBJ2-5; 11 nucleotides line up with TRBD2. V dropped 5 bases and J dropped 4; count of bases not matched to a gene: 3. This CDR3 contains 14 residues. CDR1 is MNHEY and CDR2 is SMNVEV in the germline V gene (reference sequence). The CDR3 is CASSTSGSLETQYF. The CDR3 DNA follows: TGTGCCAGCAGTACTAGCGGGAGTTTAGAGACCCAGTACTTC.

The chain uses TRBV7-3 and TRBJ2-2; TRBD2 aligns across 16 bases. From germline, CDR1 is SGHTA and CDR2 FQGTGA. Unmatched junction bases numbered 2, after V lost 5 bases and J lost 5 bases. The CDR3 sequence is 16 residues long. This CDR3 is CASSRGLAGGTGELFF. The CDR3 DNA follows: TGTGCCAGCAGCCGGGGACTAGCGGGAGGGACCGGGGAGCTGTTTTTT.

The chain is built from TRBV11-2 and TRBJ1-3; 9 nucleotides line up with TRBD1. Germline V gene data show CDR1 as SGHAT and CDR2 as FQNNGV. The CDR3 totals 17 residues. V dropped 0 bases and J dropped 8; count of bases not matched to a gene: 11. The CDR3 nucleotides are TGTGCCAGCAGCTTAGAGAACACAAGGGACAGGGAAGACACCATATATTTT. Amino acid sequence: CASSLENTRDREDTIYF.

V usage is TRBV7-9 and J usage is TRBJ2-7; 7 bases match TRBD1. The CDR3 runs 13 residues. The trim removed 4 bases at V and 7 bases at J, leaving 7 bases unmatched. Germline V gene sequence: CDR1 SEHNR, CDR2 FQNEAQ (reference sequence). The CDR3 protein is CASSSTGRREQYV. The CDR3 DNA is TGTGCCAGCAGCTCGACAGGGAGACGGGAGCAGTACGTC.

The chain joins TRBV10-2 to TRBJ1-1; D remains unclear. The CDR3 has 13 residues. V was shortened by 6 bases and J by 2 bases, with 10 bases between the two germline ends. The germline gives CDR1 WSHSY, CDR2 SAAADI. CDR3 amino acids: CASSQVVNTEAFF. CDR3 nucleotide sequence: TGCGCCAGCAGCCAGGTGGTAAACACTGAAGCTTTCTTT.

The rearrangement joins TRBV28 to TRBJ1-4; the match to TRBD1 covers 7 bases. This CDR3 contains 16 residues. Germline values: CDR1 MDHEN, CDR2 SYDVKM. Trimming removed 2 bases from V and 8 bases from J; junction bases left unmatched: 11. The CDR3 sequence is CASSLAQQGKREKLFF. CDR3 DNA: TGTGCCAGCAGTTTAGCTCAACAGGGGAAACGGGAAAAACTGTTTTTT.

The V call is TRBV27, the J call TRBJ1-2, with 8 bases lining up with TRBD1. V was pared by 3 bases and J by 6 bases, with 9 bases of the junction left unmatched. This CDR3 contains 15 residues. CDR1 and CDR2 (germline): MNHEY, SMNVEV (reference sequence). The CDR3 here is CASSFSPGGRDGYTF. CDR3 bases: TGTGCCAGCAGTTTTTCTCCAGGGGGCCGAGATGGCTACACCTTC.

V usage is TRBV20-1 and J usage is TRBJ2-7, with 7 bases identical to TRBD1. The CDR3 has 11 amino acids. The junction had 5 bases not matched to a gene; V was cut back by 6 bases and J by 6 bases. Germline loops: CDR1 DFQATT, CDR2 SNEGSKA (reference sequence). Here the CDR3 reads CSARQGIEQYV. CDR3 DNA: TGCAGTGCCAGACAGGGTATCGAGCAGTACGTC.

This chain connects TRBV15 to TRBJ2-3, with 8 bases lining up with TRBD2. V dropped 8 bases and J dropped 9; count of bases not matched to a gene: 13. The CDR3 is 14 residues long. Germline CDR1 and CDR2: LNHNV and YYDKDF (reference sequence). The CDR3 sequence: CATSGGVEGGTQYF. CDR3 coding DNA: TGTGCCACCTCCGGGGGGGTTGAGGGCGGGACGCAGTATTTT.

V gene TRBV3-1 (or the pseudogene TRBV3-2) combines with J gene TRBJ1-1; D possibly corresponds to TRBD1 (6 bases). Germline CDR1 and CDR2: LGHDT and YNNKEL (reference sequence). The CDR3 consists of 12 residues. With 1 base removed from V and 10 bases from J, the gap between germline ends came to 10 bases. The DNA for the CDR3 is TGTGCCAGCAGCCAAGCCGGGACAACAGCTTTCTTT. This gives the protein CASSQAGTTAFF.

This chain joins TRBV11-3 and TRBJ1-1, with D unresolved. The CDR3 is 14 residues long. Trimming removed 3 bases at V and 1 base at J, with 9 bases between. Germline V gives CDR1 SGHNT, CDR2 YENEEA. DNA of the CDR3: TGTGCCAGCAGCTTGACCCCAGGGAACACTGAAGCTTTCTTT. This encodes CASSLTPGNTEAFF.

The chain uses TRBV14 and TRBJ1-2; D is perhaps TRBD1 (6 bases). Looked up from germline, CDR1 is SGHDN and CDR2 is FVKESK. CDR3 size: 12 residues. V was trimmed by 4 bases and J by 8 bases, leaving 11 bases between them. The CDR3 bases are TGTGCCAGCAGCCCTTACAGGGCGGGCTACACCTTC. The encoded protein is CASSPYRAGYTF.

The chain's CDR3 is CASSVEWRSEAFF. Here the CDR3 DNA reads TGTGCCAGCAGCGTAGAGTGGCGGAGTGAAGCTTTCTTT. The rearrangement joins TRBV9 to TRBJ1-1; the D is unclear. Per germline, CDR1 SGDLS and CDR2 YYNGEE. This CDR3 spans 13 amino acids. Trimming took 0 bases from V and 7 from J, leaving 10 bases between them.

This clone has a handful of counts. J is TRBJ2-7 and V is TRBV6-6; either TRBD1 or TRBD2 may supply D (7 bases each). V gave up 7 bases and J gave up 3 bases, with 16 bases separating them. The germline V gene encodes CDR1 MNHNY and CDR2 SVGAGI (reference sequence). This CDR3 region has 14 residues. The CDR3 here is CASNRGGGSYEQYV. DNA of the CDR3: TGTGCCAGCAATCGAGGGGGCGGGAGCTACGAGCAGTACGTC.

In this sample, this clone turned up a few times. V gene TRBV7-2 combines with J gene TRBJ2-1; tentative D call: TRBD2 (6 bases). The germline V gene has CDR1 SGHTA and CDR2 FQGNSA. Trimming pared 5 bases from V and 6 bases from J, leaving 17 bases between. The CDR3 runs to 15 residues. The CDR3 loop reads CASSLWVADFNEQFF. The CDR3 coding sequence is TGTGCCAGCAGCCTTTGGGTAGCGGACTTCAATGAGCAGTTCTTC.

V usage is TRBV27 and J usage is TRBJ2-3; D may be TRBD2 (6 bases). V shed 3 bases and J shed 0 bases, with 13 bases lying between them. The CDR3 has 16 residues. CDR1 is MNHEY, CDR2 SMNVEV, per germline (reference sequence). CDR3 loop: CASSLFGRGSTDTQYF. CDR3 DNA sequence: TGTGCCAGCAGTTTGTTTGGACGGGGGAGCACAGATACGCAGTATTTT.

The chain is built from TRBV9 and TRBJ1-1; D uncertain. The germline V gene encodes CDR1 SGDLS and CDR2 YYNGEE. This CDR3 has 16 residues. Trimming left V 1 base short and J 0 bases short, with 13 bases between. CDR3 nucleotides: TGTGCCAGCAGCGTAACGGAGGGAAGGGTGAACACTGAAGCTTTCTTT. Its translation: CASSVTEGRVNTEAFF.